The table lists the clone carrying this T cell receptor beta chain with a few counts. CDR3 length: 13 amino acids. The germline V gene encodes CDR1 SGHRS and CDR2 YFSETQ. Trimming removed 4 bases from V and 1 base from J, with 8 bases in between. This sample was included in a study of blood T cells in healthy people across ages. It was with a sample-barcoded 5' primer and a J-beta primer mix that a second PCR of roughly 6 to 11 cycles was run. Each CDR3 protein is one row after TCRdb ran MiXCR on the 5' RACE reads. The sample has roughly 680,000 distinct CDR3 sequences; approximately 52% are singletons. No fewer than 5.5 micrograms of total RNA were isolated from every sample.

V gene TRBV5-1 combines with J gene TRBJ2-5; D is uncertain. Specimen: blood. This TCR derives from a woman older than 75 in good health. The CDR3 protein is CASSRWAQETQYF. The CDR3 bases are TGCGCCAGCAGCCGATGGGCCCAAGAGACCCAGTACTTC.